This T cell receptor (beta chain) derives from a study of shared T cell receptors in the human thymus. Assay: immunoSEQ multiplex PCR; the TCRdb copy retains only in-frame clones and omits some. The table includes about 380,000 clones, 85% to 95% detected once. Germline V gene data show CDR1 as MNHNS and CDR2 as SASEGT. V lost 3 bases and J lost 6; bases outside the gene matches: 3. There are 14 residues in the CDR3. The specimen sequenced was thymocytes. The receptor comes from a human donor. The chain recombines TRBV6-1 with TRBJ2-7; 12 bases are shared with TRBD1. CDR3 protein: CASSEGDRGPEQYF. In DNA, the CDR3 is TGTGCCAGCAGTGAGGGGGACAGGGGGCCCGAGCAGTACTTC.